The sequence of this T cell receptor beta chain was determined in a study of T cell changes during pregnancy in multiple sclerosis. Sequenced by immunoSEQ multiplex PCR; TCRdb stores in-frame clones only, minus some. The sample shows some 97,000 clones, approximately 94% of them seen only once. CDR1 is MNHEY and CDR2 is SMNVEV in the germline V gene (reference sequence). This CDR3 is built from 16 residues. V lost 3 bases, J lost 8 bases, and 9 bases stayed unmatched. This rearrangement joins TRBV27 to TRBJ2-1, with TRBD1 identical over 11 bases. The receptor was derived from a female donor with multiple sclerosis, enrolled in a pregnancy study. This specimen consisted of peripheral blood, obtained before pregnancy. The chain's CDR3 is CASSLSRTGGSDEQFF. In DNA, the CDR3 is TGTGCCAGCAGTTTGTCCAGGACAGGGGGCTCGGATGAGCAGTTCTTC.